This entry concerns a single T cell receptor (beta chain). The data were obtained in a study of T cell changes during pregnancy in multiple sclerosis. Assay used: immunoSEQ multiplex PCR; TCRdb lists only in-frame clones, some missing. The sample yields around 70,000 clones, around nine tenths seen once. Germline CDR1 is SGDLS and CDR2 is YYNGEE. V lost 3 bases to trimming and J lost 8 bases; unmatched junction nucleotides: 2. The CDR3 is made up of 14 amino acids. The sequenced sample was peripheral blood, obtained in the second trimester of pregnancy. This receptor was taken from a female donor with multiple sclerosis, enrolled in a pregnancy study. This chain uses TRBV9 with TRBJ2-1; the match to TRBD2 covers 13 bases. This CDR3 is CASSGLAGGDEQFF. The CDR3 nucleotides read TGTGCCAGCAGCGGACTAGCGGGGGGCGATGAGCAGTTCTTC.